These T cell receptor beta chains were read from a single sample in a study of shared clonotypes between healthy human individuals. Method: immunoSEQ multiplex PCR; TCRdb's copy keeps in-frame clones and lacks some. The table shows about 2.3 million clones, with more than 85% occurring only once. Sequenced: naive CD4+ T cells from PBMCs. These receptor sequences come from a man aged 18 to 30 in good health. Some clones in this sample may be carry-over from other donors' samples. CDR3s include the opening cysteine and the closing phenylalanine or tryptophan. The D gene is left open where the match is weak. Size values are once, few and many counts, or a class for expanded clones, and some rows have none.

CDR3 length	clone size	V gene	D gene	J gene	CDR3 protein	CDR3 DNA
15	.	TRBV4-2	.	TRBJ2-3	CASSQEWGYTDTQYF	TGTGCCAGCAGCCAAGAGTGGGGATACACAGATACGCAGTATTTT
16	.	TRBV4-1	TRBD2	TRBJ2-1	CASSQVVQRGSNEQFF	TGCGCCAGCAGCCAAGTGGTACAGCGGGGGAGCAATGAGCAGTTCTTC
14	.	TRBV19	.	TRBJ2-7	CASSLLQGLGEQYF	TGTGCCAGTAGTCTTCTACAGGGACTGGGGGAGCAGTACTTC
15	.	TRBV6-1	TRBD1	TRBJ1-5	CASSLGQGRDQPQHF	TGTGCCAGCAGCCTCGGACAGGGAAGAGATCAGCCCCAGCATTTT
15	once	TRBV9	TRBD1	TRBJ2-7	CASTFGDSLIYEQYF	TGTGCCAGCACCTTCGGGGACAGCCTTATCTACGAGCAGTACTTC
12	.	TRBV5-1	.	TRBJ1-1	CASGRGSAEAFF	TGCGCCAGCGGACGAGGGTCCGCTGAAGCTTTCTTT
14	.	TRBV19	TRBD1	TRBJ2-7	CASSTTGGYFEQYF	TGTGCCAGTAGTACGACAGGGGGGTATTTCGAGCAGTACTTC
16	once	TRBV11-2	.	TRBJ1-4	CASSLDWAGRNEKLFF	TGTGCCAGCAGCTTAGATTGGGCAGGAAGGAATGAAAAACTGTTTTTT
12	.	TRBV29-1	.	TRBJ2-3	CSVGQSTDTQYF	TGCAGCGTTGGTCAGAGTACAGATACGCAGTATTTT
15	.	TRBV28	.	TRBJ2-3	CASREGRKHTDTQYF	TGTGCCAGCAGGGAGGGGCGGAAACACACAGATACGCAGTATTTT